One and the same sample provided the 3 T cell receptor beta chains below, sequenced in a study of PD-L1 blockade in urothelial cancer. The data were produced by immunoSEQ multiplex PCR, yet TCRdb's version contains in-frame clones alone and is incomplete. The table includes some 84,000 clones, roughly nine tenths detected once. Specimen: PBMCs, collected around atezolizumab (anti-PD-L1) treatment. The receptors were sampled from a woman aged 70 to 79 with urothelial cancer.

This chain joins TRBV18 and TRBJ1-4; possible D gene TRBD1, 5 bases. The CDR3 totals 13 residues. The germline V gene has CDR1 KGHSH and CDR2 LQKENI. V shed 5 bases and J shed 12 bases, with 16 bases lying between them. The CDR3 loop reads CASSFVGRAELFF. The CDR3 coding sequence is TGTGCCAGCTCATTCGTCGGCAGGGCGGAACTGTTTTTT.

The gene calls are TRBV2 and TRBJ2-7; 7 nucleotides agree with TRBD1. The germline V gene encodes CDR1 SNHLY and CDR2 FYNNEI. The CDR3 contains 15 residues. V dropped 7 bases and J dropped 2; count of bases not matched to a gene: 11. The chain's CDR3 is CASTPETGLAYEQYF. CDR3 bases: TGTGCCAGCACACCAGAGACAGGGCTTGCCTACGAGCAGTACTTC.

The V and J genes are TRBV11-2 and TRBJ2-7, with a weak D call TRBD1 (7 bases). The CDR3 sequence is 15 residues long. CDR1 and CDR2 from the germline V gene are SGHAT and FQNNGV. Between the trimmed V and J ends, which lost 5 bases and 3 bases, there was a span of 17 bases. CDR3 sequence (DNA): TGTGCCAGCAGCCCCAGGGGGGCGGGGTTCTACGAGCAGTACTTC. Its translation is CASSPRGAGFYEQYF. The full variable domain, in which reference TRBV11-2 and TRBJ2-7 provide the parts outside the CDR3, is EAGVAQSPRYKIIEKRQSVAFWCNPISGHATLYWYQQILGQGPKLLIQFQNNGVVDDSQLPKDRFSAERLKGVDSTLKIQPAKLEDSAVYLCASSPRGAGFYEQYFGPGTRLTVT.